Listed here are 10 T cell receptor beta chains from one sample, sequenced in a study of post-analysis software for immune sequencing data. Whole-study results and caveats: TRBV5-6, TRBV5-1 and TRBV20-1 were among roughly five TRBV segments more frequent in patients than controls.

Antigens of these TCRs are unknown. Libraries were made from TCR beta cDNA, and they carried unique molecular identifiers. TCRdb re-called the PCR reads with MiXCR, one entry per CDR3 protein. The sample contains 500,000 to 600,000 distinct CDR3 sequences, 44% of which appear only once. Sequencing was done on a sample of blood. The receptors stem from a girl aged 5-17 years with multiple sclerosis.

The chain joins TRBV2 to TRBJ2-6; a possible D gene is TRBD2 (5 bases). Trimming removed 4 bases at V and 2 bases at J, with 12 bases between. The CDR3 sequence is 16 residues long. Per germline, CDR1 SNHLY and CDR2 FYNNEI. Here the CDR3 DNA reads TGTGCCAGCAGTGTAACCCACGGGGCTGGGGCCAACGTCCTGACTTTC. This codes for CASSVTHGAGANVLTF.

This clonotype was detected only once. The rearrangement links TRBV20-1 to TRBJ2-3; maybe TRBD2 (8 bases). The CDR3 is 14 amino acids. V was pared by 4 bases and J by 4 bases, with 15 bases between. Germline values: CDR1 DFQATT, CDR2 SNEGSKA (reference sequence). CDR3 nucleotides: TGCAGTGCTATGACGGGAGGGGGCCCAGATACGCAGTATTTT. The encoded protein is CSAMTGGGPDTQYF.

The CDR3 here is CASSPGNRMTEAFF. The CDR3 DNA reads as TGCGCCAGCAGCCCGGGCAACAGAATGACTGAAGCTTTCTTT. This chain connects TRBV4-1 to TRBJ1-1; unclear D gene. V lost 4 bases and J lost 5, with 14 bases in between. The CDR3 totals 14 residues. The germline gives CDR1 MGHRA, CDR2 YSYEKL.

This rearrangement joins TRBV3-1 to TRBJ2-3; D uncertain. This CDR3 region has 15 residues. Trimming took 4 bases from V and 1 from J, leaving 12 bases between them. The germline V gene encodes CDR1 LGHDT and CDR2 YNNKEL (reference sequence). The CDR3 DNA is TGTGCCAGCAGCCTGGGGAAGTCGGGCACAGATACGCAGTATTTT. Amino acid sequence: CASSLGKSGTDTQYF.

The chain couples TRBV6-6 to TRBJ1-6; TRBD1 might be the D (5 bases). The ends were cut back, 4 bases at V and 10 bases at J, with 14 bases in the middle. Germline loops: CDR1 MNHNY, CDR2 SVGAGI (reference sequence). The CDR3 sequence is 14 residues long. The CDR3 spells CASSSTEGLSPLHF. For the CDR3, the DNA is TGTGCCAGCAGTTCCACCGAGGGGTTATCACCCCTCCACTTT.

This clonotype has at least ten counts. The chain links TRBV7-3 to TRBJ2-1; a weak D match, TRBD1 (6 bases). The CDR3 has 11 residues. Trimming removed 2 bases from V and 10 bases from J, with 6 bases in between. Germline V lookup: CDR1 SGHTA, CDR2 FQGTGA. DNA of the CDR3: TGTGCCAGCAGCTTAGGGACAGAGCAGTTCTTC. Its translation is CASSLGTEQFF.

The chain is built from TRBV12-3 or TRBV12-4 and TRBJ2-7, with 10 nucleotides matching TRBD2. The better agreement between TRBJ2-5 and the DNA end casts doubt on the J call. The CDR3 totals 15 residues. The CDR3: CASRRTSGPRETQYF. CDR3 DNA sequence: TGTGCCAGCAGACGGACTAGCGGACCCCGAGAGACCCAGTACTTC.

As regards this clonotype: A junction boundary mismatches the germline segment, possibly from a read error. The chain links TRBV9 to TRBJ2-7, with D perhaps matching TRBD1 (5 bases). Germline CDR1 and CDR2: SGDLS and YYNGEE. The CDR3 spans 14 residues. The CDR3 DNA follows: TGTGCCAGCAACGAAGACAGCTTCTATGACGAACAGTACTTC. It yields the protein CASNEDSFYDEQYF.

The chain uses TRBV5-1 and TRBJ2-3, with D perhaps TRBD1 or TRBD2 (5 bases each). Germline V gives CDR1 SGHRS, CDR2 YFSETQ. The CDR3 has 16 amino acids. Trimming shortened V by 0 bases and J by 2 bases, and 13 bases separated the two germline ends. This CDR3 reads CASSLGVVGTTDTQYF. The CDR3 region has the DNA TGCGCCAGCAGCTTGGGTGTGGTAGGGACCACAGATACGCAGTATTTT. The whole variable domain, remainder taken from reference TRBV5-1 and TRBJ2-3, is KAGVTQTPRYLIKTRGQQVTLSCSPISGHRSVSWYQQTPGQGLQFLFEYFSETQRNKGNFPGRFSGRQFSNSRSEMNVSTLELGDSALYLCASSLGVVGTTDTQYFGPGTRLTVL.

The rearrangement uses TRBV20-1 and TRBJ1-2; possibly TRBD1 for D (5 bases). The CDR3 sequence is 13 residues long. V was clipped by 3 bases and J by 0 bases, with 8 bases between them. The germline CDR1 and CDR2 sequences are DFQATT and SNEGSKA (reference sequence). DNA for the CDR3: TGCAGTGCTAGGACCAGGGCTAACTATGGCTACACCTTC. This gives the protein CSARTRANYGYTF.